The 20 T cell receptor beta chains below were found in one sample sequenced in a study of blood T cell repertoires in COVID-19. Assay: immunoSEQ multiplex PCR; the TCRdb copy retains only in-frame clones and omits some. This sample has around 250,000 clones, with approximately 87% found just once. The sample consisted of peripheral blood. These receptors were collected from a man aged 55-75 years with acute or convalescent COVID-19.

The V and J genes are TRBV29-1 and TRBJ2-5; a possible D gene is TRBD2 (5 bases). Germline assignment: CDR1 SQVTM and CDR2 ANQGSEA. The CDR3 extends over 12 amino acids. V lost 6 bases, J lost 2 bases, and 10 bases lay in between. CDR3 region: CSVSEAQETQYF. DNA of the CDR3: TGCAGCGTGTCGGAGGCGCAAGAGACCCAGTACTTC.

V is TRBV24-1 and J is TRBJ2-1; the D gene is possibly TRBD1 (6 bases). Trimming stripped 3 bases from V and 5 bases from J, with 19 bases between. The germline V gene encodes CDR1 KGHDR and CDR2 SFDVKD. There are 17 residues in the CDR3. CDR3 sequence reads: CATSDRGKTPAHNEQFF. CDR3 nucleotide sequence: TGTGCCACCAGTGATAGGGGGAAAACGCCCGCCCACAATGAGCAGTTCTTC.

The rearrangement links TRBV3-1 (or the pseudogene TRBV3-2) to TRBJ1-6; TRBD1 matches at 7 bases. The germline V gene encodes CDR1 LGHDT and CDR2 YNNKEL (reference sequence). Trimming cost V 6 bases and J 4 bases; bases outside gene matches: 3. The CDR3 is 14 amino acids. The CDR3 loop is CASRGTAYNSPLHF. The DNA for the CDR3 is TGTGCCAGCAGGGGGACAGCTTATAATTCACCCCTCCACTTT.

V gene TRBV18 combines with J gene TRBJ1-4; 9 bases agree with TRBD1. CDR1 and CDR2 from the germline V gene are KGHSH and LQKENI. V shed 1 base and J 7 bases; nucleotides not matched to a gene: 4. CDR3 length: 15 residues. The CDR3 nucleotides read TGTGCCAGCTCACCACGGGACAGGGAGGGTGAAAAACTGTTTTTT. Translating it yields CASSPRDREGEKLFF.

The rearrangement uses TRBV7-8 and TRBJ1-5, with 7 bases lining up with TRBD1. Germline V gene sequence: CDR1 SGHVS, CDR2 FQNEAQ. The CDR3 spans 16 residues. The ends lost 5 bases at V and 1 base at J; junction bases unmatched: 8. The CDR3: CASSILGTESNQPQHF. CDR3 nucleotide sequence: TGTGCCAGCAGCATCCTCGGGACAGAGAGCAATCAGCCCCAGCATTTT.

CDR3 sequence: CASSHEQGAEDEKLFF. CDR3 sequence (DNA): TGTGCCAGCAGCCATGAACAGGGGGCCGAGGACGAAAAACTGTTTTTT. V is TRBV4-2 and J is TRBJ1-4; 9 bases agree with TRBD1. The CDR3 runs to 16 residues. Trimming cost V 3 bases and J 8 bases; bases outside gene matches: 10. Germline V gene sequence: CDR1 LGHNA, CDR2 YNFKEQ.

The V gene is TRBV10-3, the J gene TRBJ1-2; perhaps TRBD1 as D (6 bases). Germline V lookup: CDR1 ENHRY, CDR2 SYGVKD. Trimming took 3 bases from V and 4 from J, leaving 12 bases between them. The CDR3 consists of 14 residues. The CDR3 loop is CAISEQGLVYGYTF. CDR3 DNA: TGTGCCATCAGTGAACAGGGTTTAGTCTATGGCTACACCTTC.

CDR3 loop: CSVEDSSGANVLTF. The CDR3, as DNA: TGCAGCGTTGAAGATAGCTCTGGGGCCAACGTCCTGACTTTC. The J gene is TRBJ2-6, the V gene TRBV29-1; D is ambiguous. This CDR3 is 14 amino acids long. Germline values: CDR1 SQVTM, CDR2 ANQGSEA. Trimming cost V 0 bases and J 0 bases, with 3 bases left between them.

The V and J genes are TRBV27 and TRBJ2-2, with D perhaps matching TRBD1 (5 bases). CDR1 and CDR2 from the germline V gene are MNHEY and SMNVEV (reference sequence). V was trimmed by 2 bases and J by 7 bases, leaving 11 bases between them. The CDR3 covers 14 residues. The CDR3 loop reads CASSLRQGFGELFF. CDR3 nucleotides: TGTGCCAGCAGTTTACGGCAGGGTTTCGGGGAGCTGTTTTTT.

CDR3 DNA sequence: TGTGCCAGCAGCTTAGTTCAGGGGGCTGGCTATGGCTACACCTTC. The encoded protein is CASSLVQGAGYGYTF. This chain connects TRBV7-9 to TRBJ1-2; 8 nucleotides line up with TRBD1. Germline-derived CDR1 and CDR2 are SEHNR and FQNEAQ (reference sequence). The CDR3 has 15 residues. Germline trimming cut 1 base from V and 4 bases from J; bases unmatched to any gene: 5.

This clone was counted a single time. The V call is TRBV9, the J call TRBJ2-1, with D possibly TRBD2 on 6 matching bases. The CDR3 is 14 amino acids. Per the germline V gene, CDR1 is SGDLS and CDR2 is YYNGEE. V shed 3 bases and J shed 9 bases, with 16 bases lying between them. The CDR3: CASSGGPGVTEQFF. The CDR3 coding sequence is TGTGCCAGCAGCGGGGGACCGGGAGTAACTGAGCAGTTCTTC. Using reference TRBV9 and TRBJ2-1 for the parts outside the CDR3, the full variable domain is DSGVTQTPKHLITATGQRVTLRCSPRSGDLSVYWYQQSLDQGLQFLIQYYNGEERAKGNILERFSAQQFPDLHSELNLSSLELGDSALYFCASSGGPGVTEQFFGPGTRLTVL.

V and J are TRBV7-9 and TRBJ2-7, with D maybe TRBD1 (5 bases). Germline-derived CDR1 and CDR2 are SEHNR and FQNEAQ (reference sequence). Between the trimmed V and J ends, which lost 1 base and 6 bases, there was a span of 10 bases. The CDR3 is 13 residues long. CDR3 DNA sequence: TGTGCCAGCAGCTTAGGGACAACCGGCGAGCAGTACTTC. Translating gives CASSLGTTGEQYF.

The V gene is TRBV11-2, the J gene TRBJ2-7, with 7 bases identical to TRBD2. The junction had 6 bases not matched to a gene; V was cut back by 1 base and J by 6 bases. This CDR3 is 14 amino acids long. Germline CDR1 reads SGHAT; CDR2 reads FQNNGV. In nucleotides, the CDR3 is TGTGCCAGCAGCTTAGGGAGCGGGATCTCCGAGCAGTACTTC. Protein: CASSLGSGISEQYF.

The rearrangement joins TRBV9 to TRBJ1-2, with D maybe TRBD1 (5 bases). This CDR3 has 15 residues. Germline CDR1 reads SGDLS; CDR2 reads YYNGEE. V lost 0 bases to trimming and J lost 0 bases, with 9 bases between them. Here the CDR3 reads CASSVGGASNYGYTF. The CDR3 DNA sequence: TGTGCCAGCAGCGTAGGTGGGGCGTCTAACTATGGCTACACCTTC.

This clone has more than one count but fewer than ten. The chain is built from TRBV28 and TRBJ1-2; 8 bases line up with TRBD1. The CDR3 runs to 16 residues. After removal of 2 bases from V and 1 base from J, the junction contained 6 bases not matched to a gene. Per the germline V gene, CDR1 is MDHEN and CDR2 is SYDVKM. CDR3 sequence (DNA): TGTGCCAGCAGTTTACCCCCGGGACAGGTTAACTATGGCTACACCTTC. Protein sequence: CASSLPPGQVNYGYTF.

This chain links TRBV27 with TRBJ1-5; D may be TRBD1 (6 bases). Trimming shortened V by 0 bases and J by 6 bases, and 12 bases separated the two germline ends. The germline V gene encodes CDR1 MNHEY and CDR2 SMNVEV (reference sequence). CDR3 size: 15 residues. CDR3 amino acids: CASSLSVAGVQPQHF. The CDR3, as DNA: TGTGCCAGCAGTTTATCGGTGGCAGGGGTTCAGCCCCAGCATTTT.

The chain has TRBV9 and TRBJ2-1; 11 nucleotides align to TRBD1. Germline V gene lookup returns CDR1 SGDLS and CDR2 YYNGEE. The CDR3 runs to 17 residues. V shed 3 bases and J 6 bases; nucleotides not matched to a gene: 11. The CDR3 here is CASSGSRDRGNFNEQFF. CDR3 DNA sequence: TGTGCCAGCAGCGGGTCCCGGGACAGGGGGAATTTCAATGAGCAGTTCTTC.

The V call is TRBV15, the J call TRBJ2-2; 11 bases are a match to TRBD1. CDR3 size: 16 residues. Germline loops: CDR1 LNHNV, CDR2 YYDKDF (reference sequence). With 5 bases clipped from V and 4 bases from J, the junction kept 6 bases outside the gene matches. This CDR3 is CATSGGQGASTGELFF. In DNA form, the CDR3 reads TGTGCCACCAGCGGAGGACAGGGGGCTTCCACCGGGGAGCTGTTTTTT.

The gene calls are TRBV11-2 and TRBJ1-1; no definite D call. Trimming removed 2 bases at V and 8 bases at J, with 15 bases between. In germline, CDR1 is SGHAT, CDR2 FQNNGV. The CDR3 is made up of 14 amino acids. The CDR3 spells CASSLNAWAAEAFF. In DNA, the CDR3 is TGTGCCAGCAGCTTAAATGCGTGGGCAGCCGAAGCTTTCTTT.

The V call is TRBV24-1, the J call TRBJ2-5; D is unresolved. V lost 4 bases and J lost 1, with 12 bases in between. CDR1 KGHDR and CDR2 SFDVKD come from the germline V gene. The CDR3 has 15 amino acids. The CDR3 sequence: CATSEPRGGQETQYF. In nucleotides, the CDR3 is TGTGCCACCAGTGAACCTCGAGGTGGCCAAGAGACCCAGTACTTC.